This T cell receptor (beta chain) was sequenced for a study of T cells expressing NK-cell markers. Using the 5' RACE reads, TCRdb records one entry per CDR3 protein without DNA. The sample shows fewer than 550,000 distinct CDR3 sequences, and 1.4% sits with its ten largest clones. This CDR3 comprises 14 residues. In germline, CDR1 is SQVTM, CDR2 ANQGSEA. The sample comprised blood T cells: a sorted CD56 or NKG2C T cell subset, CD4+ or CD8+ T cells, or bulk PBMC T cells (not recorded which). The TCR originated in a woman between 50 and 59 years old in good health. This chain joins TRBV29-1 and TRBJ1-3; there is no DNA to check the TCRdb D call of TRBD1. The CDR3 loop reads CSGKVGQPRNTIYF.